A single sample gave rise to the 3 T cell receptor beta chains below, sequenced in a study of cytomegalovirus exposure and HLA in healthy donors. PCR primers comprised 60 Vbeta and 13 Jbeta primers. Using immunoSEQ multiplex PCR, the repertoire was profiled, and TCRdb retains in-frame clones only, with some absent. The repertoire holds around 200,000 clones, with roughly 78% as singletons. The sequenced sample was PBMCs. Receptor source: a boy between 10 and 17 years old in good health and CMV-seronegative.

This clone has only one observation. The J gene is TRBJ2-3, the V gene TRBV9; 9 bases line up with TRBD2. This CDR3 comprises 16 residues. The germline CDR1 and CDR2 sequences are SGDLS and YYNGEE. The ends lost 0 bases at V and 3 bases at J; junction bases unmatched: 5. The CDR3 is CASSVEGTSKTDTQYF. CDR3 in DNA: TGTGCCAGCAGCGTAGAAGGGACTAGCAAGACAGATACGCAGTATTTT.

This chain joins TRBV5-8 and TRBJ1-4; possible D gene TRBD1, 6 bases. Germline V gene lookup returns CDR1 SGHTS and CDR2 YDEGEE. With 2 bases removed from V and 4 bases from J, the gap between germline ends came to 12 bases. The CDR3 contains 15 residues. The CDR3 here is CASSLFGQLNEKLFF. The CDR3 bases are TGTGCCAGCAGCTTATTTGGACAGCTTAATGAAAAACTGTTTTTT.

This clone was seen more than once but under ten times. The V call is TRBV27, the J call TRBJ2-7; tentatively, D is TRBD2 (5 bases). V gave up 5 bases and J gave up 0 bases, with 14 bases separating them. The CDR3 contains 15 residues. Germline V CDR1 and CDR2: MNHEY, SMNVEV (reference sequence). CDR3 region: CASSPLAESSYEQYF. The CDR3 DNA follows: TGTGCCAGCAGTCCTCTAGCTGAGAGCTCCTACGAGCAGTACTTC.